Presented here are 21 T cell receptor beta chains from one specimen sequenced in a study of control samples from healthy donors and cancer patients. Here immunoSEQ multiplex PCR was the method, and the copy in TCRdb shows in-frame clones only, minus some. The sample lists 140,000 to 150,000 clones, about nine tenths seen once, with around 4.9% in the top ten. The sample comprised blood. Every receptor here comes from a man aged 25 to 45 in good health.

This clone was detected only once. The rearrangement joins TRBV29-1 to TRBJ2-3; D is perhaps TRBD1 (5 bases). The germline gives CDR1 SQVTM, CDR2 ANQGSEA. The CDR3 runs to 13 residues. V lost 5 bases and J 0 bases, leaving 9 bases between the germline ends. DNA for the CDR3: TGCAGCGTTTCCGACAGAAGCACAGATACGCAGTATTTT. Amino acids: CSVSDRSTDTQYF.

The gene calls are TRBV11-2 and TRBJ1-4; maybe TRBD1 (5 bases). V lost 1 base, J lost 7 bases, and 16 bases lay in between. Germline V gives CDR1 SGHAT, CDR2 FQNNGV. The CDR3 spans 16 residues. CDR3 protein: CASSLGGGGAGEKLFF. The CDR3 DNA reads TGTGCCAGCAGCTTAGGGGGAGGAGGGGCTGGTGAAAAACTGTTTTTT. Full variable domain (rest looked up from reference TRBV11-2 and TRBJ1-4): EAGVAQSPRYKIIEKRQSVAFWCNPISGHATLYWYQQILGQGPKLLIQFQNNGVVDDSQLPKDRFSAERLKGVDSTLKIQPAKLEDSAVYLCASSLGGGGAGEKLFFGSGTQLSVL.

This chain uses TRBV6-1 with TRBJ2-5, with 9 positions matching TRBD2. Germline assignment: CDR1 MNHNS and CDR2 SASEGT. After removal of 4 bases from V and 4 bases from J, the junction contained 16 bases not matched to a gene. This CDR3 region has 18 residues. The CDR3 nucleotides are TGTGCCAGCAGTGTTCTCGGGGGATTGCGGGGGGGCCGAGAGACCCAGTACTTC. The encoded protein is CASSVLGGLRGGRETQYF.

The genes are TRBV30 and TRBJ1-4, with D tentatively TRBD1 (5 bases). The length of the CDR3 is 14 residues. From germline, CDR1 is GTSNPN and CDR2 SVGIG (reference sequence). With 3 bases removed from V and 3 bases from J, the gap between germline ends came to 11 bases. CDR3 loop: CAWSAGLPNEKLFF. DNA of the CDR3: TGTGCCTGGAGCGCAGGGTTGCCTAATGAAAAACTGTTTTTT.

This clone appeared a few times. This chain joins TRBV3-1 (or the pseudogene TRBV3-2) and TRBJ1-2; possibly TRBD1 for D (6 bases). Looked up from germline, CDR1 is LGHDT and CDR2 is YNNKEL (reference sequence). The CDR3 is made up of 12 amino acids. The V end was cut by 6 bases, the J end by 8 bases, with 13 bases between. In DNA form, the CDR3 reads TGTGCCAGCAGACTAACAGGGCAGGGCTACACCTTC. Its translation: CASRLTGQGYTF.

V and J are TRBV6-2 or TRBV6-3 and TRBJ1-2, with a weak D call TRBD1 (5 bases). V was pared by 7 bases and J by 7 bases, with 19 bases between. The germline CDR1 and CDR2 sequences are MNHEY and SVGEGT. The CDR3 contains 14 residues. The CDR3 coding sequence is TGTGCCAGCAACCCGGGGGGATCCAACGGTGGCTACACCTTC. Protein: CASNPGGSNGGYTF.

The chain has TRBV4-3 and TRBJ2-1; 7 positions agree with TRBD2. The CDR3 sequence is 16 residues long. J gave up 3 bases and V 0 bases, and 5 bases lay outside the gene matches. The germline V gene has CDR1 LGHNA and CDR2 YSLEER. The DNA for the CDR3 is TGCGCCAGCAGCCAAGAACACGGGGGGATCTACAATGAGCAGTTCTTC. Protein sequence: CASSQEHGGIYNEQFF.

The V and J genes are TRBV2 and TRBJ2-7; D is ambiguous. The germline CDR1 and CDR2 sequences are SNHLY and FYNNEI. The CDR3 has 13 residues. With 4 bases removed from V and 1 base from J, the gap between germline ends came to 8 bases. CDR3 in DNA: TGTGCCAGCAGTGCGGCCAGGTCCTACGAGCAGTACTTC. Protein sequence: CASSAARSYEQYF.

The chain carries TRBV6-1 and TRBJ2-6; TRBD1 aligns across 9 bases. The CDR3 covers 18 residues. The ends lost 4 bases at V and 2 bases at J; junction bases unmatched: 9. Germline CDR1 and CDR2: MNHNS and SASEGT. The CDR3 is CASSAWDRVLPGANVLTF. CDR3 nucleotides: TGTGCCAGCAGTGCCTGGGACAGGGTGTTGCCTGGGGCCAACGTCCTGACTTTC.

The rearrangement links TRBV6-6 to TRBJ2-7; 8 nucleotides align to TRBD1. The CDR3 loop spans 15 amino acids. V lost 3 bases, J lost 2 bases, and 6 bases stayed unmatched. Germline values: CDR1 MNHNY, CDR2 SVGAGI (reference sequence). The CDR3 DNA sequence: TGTGCCAGCAGTTATATTACAGGGGGGACCTACGAGCAGTACTTC. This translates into CASSYITGGTYEQYF.

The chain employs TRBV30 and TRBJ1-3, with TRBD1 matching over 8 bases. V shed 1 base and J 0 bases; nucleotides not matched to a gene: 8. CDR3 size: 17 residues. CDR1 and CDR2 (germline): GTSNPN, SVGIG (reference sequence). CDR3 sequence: CAWSARDRSNSGNTIYF. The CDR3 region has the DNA TGTGCCTGGAGTGCCCGGGACAGGAGTAACTCTGGAAACACCATATATTTT.

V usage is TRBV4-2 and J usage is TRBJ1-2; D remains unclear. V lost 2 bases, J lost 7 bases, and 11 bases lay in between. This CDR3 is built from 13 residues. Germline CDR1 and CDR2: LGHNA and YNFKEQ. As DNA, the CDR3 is TGTGCCAGCAGCCAATCAGGAGCAGCTGGCTACACCTTC. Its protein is CASSQSGAAGYTF.

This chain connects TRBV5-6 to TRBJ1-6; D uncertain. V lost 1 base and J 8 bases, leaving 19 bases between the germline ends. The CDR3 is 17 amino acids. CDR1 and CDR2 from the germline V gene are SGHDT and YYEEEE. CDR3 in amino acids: CASSLLGRGPEYSPLHF. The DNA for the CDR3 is TGTGCCAGCAGCTTGTTAGGTCGCGGACCAGAATATTCACCCCTCCACTTT.

The CDR3 sequence is CASSSPYRGTYEQYF. The CDR3 nucleotides are TGTGCCAGCAGCTCTCCCTACAGGGGAACCTACGAGCAGTACTTC. This chain uses TRBV13 with TRBJ2-7; 7 nucleotides line up with TRBD1. This CDR3 is built from 15 residues. V was pared by 4 bases and J by 2 bases, with 8 bases of the junction left unmatched. Germline CDR1 and CDR2: PRHDT and FYEKMQ (reference sequence).

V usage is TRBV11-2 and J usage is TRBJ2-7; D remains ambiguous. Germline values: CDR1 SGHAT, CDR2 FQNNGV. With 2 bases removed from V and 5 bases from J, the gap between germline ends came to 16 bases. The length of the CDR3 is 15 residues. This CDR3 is CASSLYPPMSDEQYF. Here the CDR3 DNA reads TGTGCCAGCAGCTTATACCCTCCCATGAGCGACGAGCAGTACTTC.

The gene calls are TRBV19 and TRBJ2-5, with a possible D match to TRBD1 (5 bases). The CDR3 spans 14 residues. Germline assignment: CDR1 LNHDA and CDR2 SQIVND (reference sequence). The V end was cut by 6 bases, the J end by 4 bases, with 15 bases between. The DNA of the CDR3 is TGTGCCAGTAGGAAAGGGGAAAGGGGAGAGACCCAGTACTTC. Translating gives CASRKGERGETQYF.

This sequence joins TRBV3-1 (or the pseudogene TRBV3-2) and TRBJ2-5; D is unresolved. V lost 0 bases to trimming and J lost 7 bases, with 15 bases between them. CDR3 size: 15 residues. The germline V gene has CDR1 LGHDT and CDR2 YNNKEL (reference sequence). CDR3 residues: CASSQEGRATWTQYF. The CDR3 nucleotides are TGTGCCAGCAGCCAAGAGGGCCGGGCTACCTGGACCCAGTACTTC.

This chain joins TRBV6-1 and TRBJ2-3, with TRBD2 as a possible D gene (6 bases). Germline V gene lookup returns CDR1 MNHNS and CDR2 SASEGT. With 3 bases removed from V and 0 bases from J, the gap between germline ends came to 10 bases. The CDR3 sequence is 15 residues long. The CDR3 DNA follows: TGTGCCAGCAGTGACCCGACTAGGAGCACAGATACGCAGTATTTT. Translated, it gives CASSDPTRSTDTQYF.

The DNA for the CDR3 is TGTGCCAGCAGCCCCTCGACAGGGACTACCTACGAGCAGTACTTC. It yields the protein CASSPSTGTTYEQYF. This chain links TRBV7-9 with TRBJ2-7; D may match TRBD1 or TRBD2 (7 bases each). CDR3 size: 15 residues. CDR1 and CDR2 from the germline V gene are SEHNR and FQNEAQ (reference sequence). Trimming left V 5 bases short and J 2 bases short, with 16 bases between.

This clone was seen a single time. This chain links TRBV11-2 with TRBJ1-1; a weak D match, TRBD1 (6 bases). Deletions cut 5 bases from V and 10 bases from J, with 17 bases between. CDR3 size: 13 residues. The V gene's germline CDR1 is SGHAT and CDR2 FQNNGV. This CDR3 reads CASSLHVEGGAFF. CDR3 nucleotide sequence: TGTGCCAGCAGCCTTCATGTCGAGGGGGGAGCTTTCTTT.

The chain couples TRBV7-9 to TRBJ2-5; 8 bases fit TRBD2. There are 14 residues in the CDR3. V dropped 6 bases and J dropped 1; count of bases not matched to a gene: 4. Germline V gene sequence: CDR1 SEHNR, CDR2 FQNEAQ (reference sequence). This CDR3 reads CASSLAGFQETQYF. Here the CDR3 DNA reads TGTGCCAGCAGTCTAGCGGGTTTCCAAGAGACCCAGTACTTC.